A selection of T cell receptor beta chains follows, all from one sample in a study of cytomegalovirus exposure and HLA in healthy donors. Only in-frame clones appear in the TCRdb table, and some are missing; sequencing was by immunoSEQ multiplex PCR. Here the sample spans about 140,000 clones, 80% to 85% being singletons. Sequencing used PBMCs. These receptors originate from a male donor in good health and CMV-seronegative. Both conserved end residues are part of each CDR3. The D gene is left open where the match is weak. Expanded clones get a size class; other rows say once, few or many, or leave the size out.

.,TRBJ2-7,TRBV30,TRBD1,CAWDRANEQYF,TGTGCCTGGGACAGGGCTAACGAGCAGTACTTC
.,TRBJ2-3,TRBV28,.,CASSLVRSTDTQYF,TGTGCCAGCAGTTTGGTCAGGAGCACAGATACGCAGTATTTT
.,TRBJ2-7,TRBV9,.,CASSVGGGPTEQYF,TGTGCCAGCAGCGTAGGGGGCGGCCCCACCGAGCAGTACTTC
.,TRBJ1-2,TRBV9,.,CASSVAGWTPGPYGYTF,TGTGCCAGCAGCGTAGCTGGGTGGACACCCGGACCCTATGGCTACACCTTC
.,TRBJ1-5,TRBV7-9,TRBD1,CSSSRTGGRQPQHF,TGTTCCAGCAGCCGGACAGGGGGCCGGCAGCCCCAGCATTTT
once,TRBJ1-6,TRBV4-1,TRBD1,CASSLVGQAAGHSPLHF,TGCGCCAGCAGCCTCGTCGGACAGGCGGCGGGACATTCACCCCTCCACTTT
.,TRBJ1-1,TRBV6-5,.,CASSYSTETTEAFF,TGTGCCAGCAGTTACTCGACAGAAACCACTGAAGCTTTCTTT
.,TRBJ1-4,TRBV7-9,.,CASSLATPSREKLFF,TGTGCCAGCAGCTTAGCTACCCCTTCGCGGGAAAAACTGTTTTTT
.,TRBJ2-1,TRBV4-3,TRBD2,CASSQVSGTYNEQFF,TGCGCCAGCAGCCAGGTTAGCGGGACGTACAATGAGCAGTTCTTC
.,TRBJ2-1,TRBV4-1,TRBD2,CASSQLGLVAYNEQFF,TGCGCCAGCAGCCAGCTCGGACTAGTCGCCTACAATGAGCAGTTCTTC
.,TRBJ2-1,TRBV6-5,.,CASSYSVVSSYNEQFF,TGTGCCAGCAGTTACTCGGTGGTTAGCTCCTACAATGAGCAGTTCTTC
.,TRBJ2-1,TRBV15,TRBD1,CATSRYRDRVDNEQFF,TGTGCCACCAGCAGATACCGGGACAGGGTAGACAATGAGCAGTTCTTC
.,TRBJ2-1,TRBV7-9,.,CASSLEALEEQFF,TGTGCCAGCAGCTTAGAAGCCTTGGAGGAGCAGTTCTTC
.,TRBJ2-7,TRBV7-3,.,CASSFTPGEEQYF,TGTGCCAGCAGCTTCACCCCGGGTGAGGAGCAGTACTTC
.,TRBJ1-2,TRBV28,.,CASSLDMDSPYGYTF,TGTGCCAGCAGTCTAGATATGGACAGCCCCTATGGCTACACCTTC
.,TRBJ2-5,TRBV14,TRBD1,CASSHSFGQEETQYF,TGTGCCAGCAGCCATTCATTTGGACAGGAAGAGACCCAGTACTTC
few,TRBJ1-1,TRBV7-9,TRBD1,CSSSLAIPGGWTEAFF,TGTTCCAGCAGCTTAGCCATTCCAGGGGGCTGGACTGAAGCTTTCTTT
.,TRBJ2-5,TRBV2,TRBD1,CASRLDRNQETQYF,TGTGCCAGCAGACTGGACAGGAACCAAGAGACCCAGTACTTC
.,TRBJ2-7,TRBV7-8,TRBD2,CASSLPPSGGTYEQYF,TGTGCCAGCAGCCTACCCCCTAGCGGGGGGACCTACGAGCAGTACTTC
.,TRBJ1-1,TRBV7-9,.,CASSYYQGSEAFF,TGTGCCAGCAGTTACTACCAGGGTTCTGAAGCTTTCTTT
once,TRBJ2-1,TRBV11-3,.,CASSPTRTLSSYNEQFF,TGTGCCAGCAGCCCTACGAGGACACTCAGCTCCTACAATGAGCAGTTCTTC
.,TRBJ2-7,TRBV27,.,CASSPATGFYEQYF,TGTGCCAGCAGTCCAGCGACAGGATTCTACGAGCAGTACTTC
medium-sized,TRBJ2-6,TRBV6-1,.,CASSVYSGANVLTF,TGTGCCAGCAGTGTCTACTCTGGGGCCAACGTCCTGACTTTC
.,TRBJ2-1,TRBV4-2,TRBD2,CASSPRLAGGNEQFF,TGTGCCAGCAGCCCCCGACTAGCGGGGGGGAATGAGCAGTTCTTC
.,TRBJ1-2,TRBV28,TRBD1,CASSLDRTGGYTF,TGTGCCAGCAGCCTGGACAGGACGGGCGGCTACACCTTC
.,TRBJ1-5,TRBV5-1,.,CASSLTAGNHQPQHF,TGCGCCAGCAGCTTAACGGCAGGGAATCATCAGCCCCAGCATTTT
once,TRBJ2-1,TRBV5-1,TRBD2,CASRPRLAGGRETYNEQFF,TGCGCCAGCAGACCCCGACTAGCGGGAGGCCGAGAAACCTACAATGAGCAGTTCTTC
.,TRBJ1-5,TRBV7-2,.,CASSPAAGNRGEPQHF,TGTGCCAGCAGCCCGGCGGCAGGGAACCGTGGTGAGCCCCAGCATTTT
.,TRBJ1-2,TRBV7-6,TRBD1,CASSRGTGLNYGYTF,TGTGCCAGCAGCCGAGGGACAGGGCTAAACTATGGCTACACCTTC
few,TRBJ1-2,TRBV7-9,.,CASSSRDLYGYTF,TGTGCCAGCAGCTCCAGGGATCTCTATGGCTACACCTTC
few,TRBJ1-4,TRBV2,TRBD1,CASQGATNEKLFF,TGTGCCAGCCAGGGGGCAACTAATGAAAAACTGTTTTTT
.,TRBJ1-4,TRBV18,.,CASSHRVATNEKLFF,TGTGCCAGCTCCCACAGGGTTGCAACTAATGAAAAACTGTTTTTT
few,TRBJ2-7,TRBV25-1,TRBD1,CASSEVQGASYEQYF,TGTGCCAGCAGTGAGGTACAGGGGGCGTCCTACGAGCAGTACTTC
.,TRBJ1-4,TRBV7-8,TRBD1,CASSLLGHTGVGNEKLFF,TGTGCCAGCAGCCTATTAGGCCATACAGGGGTCGGGAACGAAAAACTGTTTTTT
.,TRBJ1-6,TRBV27,.,CASGRASSPLHF,TGTGCCAGCGGCAGGGCTTCATCACCCCTCCACTTT
.,TRBJ1-1,TRBV4-1,.,CASSQDQAAAEAFF,TGCGCCAGCAGCCAAGATCAGGCAGCAGCTGAAGCTTTCTTT
once,TRBJ2-7,TRBV4-1,TRBD1,CASSQTGLGEQYF,TGCGCCAGCAGCCAGACAGGGTTAGGGGAGCAGTACTTC
.,TRBJ1-2,TRBV28,.,CASSPGTPYGYTF,TGTGCCAGCAGTCCCGGGACACCATATGGCTACACCTTC
.,TRBJ1-4,TRBV6-6,TRBD1,CASSSDRVDEKLFF,TGTGCCAGCAGCTCCGACAGGGTGGATGAAAAACTGTTTTTT
.,TRBJ2-3,TRBV9,.,CASSVDDYMSTDTQYF,TGTGCCAGCAGCGTAGACGACTATATGAGCACAGATACGCAGTATTTT
.,TRBJ2-1,TRBV7-6,TRBD2,CASSPSGGSSYNEQFF,TGTGCCAGCAGCCCTAGCGGGGGGAGCTCCTACAATGAGCAGTTCTTC
.,TRBJ1-1,TRBV6-5,.,CASSYSNFPGTEAFF,TGTGCCAGCAGTTACTCCAACTTCCCGGGGACTGAAGCTTTCTTT
.,TRBJ1-5,TRBV5-6,.,CASSLSGRNQPQHF,TGTGCCAGCAGCTTGTCAGGGCGGAATCAGCCCCAGCATTTT
.,TRBJ2-7,TRBV5-5,TRBD1,CASSRDRGYEQYF,TGTGCCAGCAGCCGGGACAGGGGGTACGAGCAGTACTTC
.,TRBJ1-1,TRBV6-6,TRBD1,CASSYSTGGTEAFF,TGTGCCAGCAGTTACTCGACAGGGGGCACTGAAGCTTTCTTT
.,TRBJ1-1,TRBV5-1,.,CASSQPGSATEAFF,TGCGCCAGCAGCCAACCAGGGTCGGCCACTGAAGCTTTCTTT
.,TRBJ2-2,TRBV6-5,TRBD2,CASSYLAGNTGELFF,TGTGCCAGCAGTTATCTAGCGGGTAACACCGGGGAGCTGTTTTTT
.,TRBJ1-2,TRBV7-9,.,CASSLVPPRPNNYGYTF,TGTGCCAGCAGCTTAGTGCCGCCGAGGCCGAATAACTATGGCTACACCTTC
once,TRBJ2-5,TRBV29-1,.,CSVEGHQETQYF,TGCAGCGTTGAAGGGCACCAAGAGACCCAGTACTTC